Given below is one TCR beta chain in context. What it recognizes is unknown. Per the germline V gene, CDR1 is SGHRS and CDR2 is YFSETQ. The V gene lost 7 bases and the J gene lost 0 bases, with 10 bases spanning the gap. This CDR3 has 13 amino acids. The method was immunoSEQ multiplex PCR; TCRdb's version includes in-frame clones alone and lacks a portion of them. The sample consists of tens of thousands of clones, about four fifths of them appearing once. This entry is derived from a study of vaccination effects on CD4 cells after COVID-19. At the level of the study: Every participant took two doses of the BNT162b2 or mRNA-1273 vaccine.

Antigen-specific CD4+ T cells expanded by the ViraFEST assay with viral peptide pools were then sequenced. Having been cultured for 10 days, the cells underwent CD4+ T cell isolation. The healthy vaccine recipients, who had no prior SARS-CoV-2 infection, showed negative nucleocapsid antibodies. The rearrangement uses TRBV5-1 and TRBJ1-1, with no clear D. This clonotype was sampled from a human donor who received a COVID-19 vaccine. The material was CD4+ T cells from PBMCs cultured with HCoV-NL63 spike peptides, obtained before COVID-19 vaccination. DNA of the CDR3: TGCGCCAGCCGGGCGGGGATGAACACTGAAGCTTTCTTT. It is translated as CASRAGMNTEAFF.